The rows below give T cell receptor beta chains drawn from one sample of a study of blood T cells in healthy people across ages. MiXCR, run by TCRdb on the 5' RACE reads, gives a single entry per CDR3 protein. The sample lists nearly 800,000 distinct CDR3 sequences, 25% occurring once. These data also formed part of another study, on T cells of mothers and their children.

Sequenced sample: blood. The receptors stem from a boy between 10 and 17 years old in good health. The CDR3 runs from the conserved cysteine through the conserved F or W. D genes are given only for firm matches. The size entry is marked missing in some rows and otherwise reads once, few, many or a size class.

few	TRBV28	-	TRBJ2-4	CASSLDSYRGIQYF	TGTGCCAGCAGTTTGGATTCCTATAGGGGCATTCAGTACTTC
-	TRBV29-1	TRBD1	TRBJ2-7	CSVRTGNNYEQYF	TGCAGCGTTCGGACAGGGAACAACTACGAGCAGTACTTC
-	TRBV7-2	-	TRBJ2-5	CASSSYSKQETQYF	TGTGCCAGCAGCTCTTACTCGAAACAAGAGACCCAGTACTTC
-	TRBV7-3	TRBD1	TRBJ2-2	CASTRGGQLGAGELFF	TGTGCCAGCACCAGAGGGGGACAGTTGGGAGCCGGGGAGCTGTTTTTT
few	TRBV13	TRBD1	TRBJ2-7	CASSPTGSDEQYF	TGTGCCAGCAGTCCGACAGGGAGCGACGAGCAGTACTTC
many	TRBV25-1	TRBD1	TRBJ2-5	CASSTGDQETQYF	TGTGCCAGTAGTACAGGGGACCAAGAGACCCAGTACTTC
-	TRBV7-2	-	TRBJ2-2	CAGSNPLGAYTGELFF	TGTGCCGGCAGCAACCCGTTGGGGGCGTATACCGGGGAGCTGTTTTTT
few	TRBV10-3	-	TRBJ2-1	CAISEYSEQFF	TGTGCCATCAGTGAGTATAGTGAGCAGTTCTTC
-	TRBV4-3	-	TRBJ2-7	CASSLRAEDEQYF	TGCGCCAGCAGCCTACGCGCGGAGGACGAGCAGTACTTC
-	TRBV20-1	-	TRBJ2-7	CSAREVYGVTYEQYF	TGCAGTGCTAGAGAGGTGTATGGGGTCACCTACGAGCAGTACTTC
few	TRBV7-2	TRBD1	TRBJ2-7	CASSSEGAPSYEQYF	TGTGCCAGCAGCTCCGAGGGGGCCCCCTCCTACGAGCAGTACTTC
-	TRBV12-3/TRBV12-4	-	TRBJ2-7	CASSFSAGSPYEQYF	TGTGCCAGCAGTTTCTCTGCGGGCTCTCCCTACGAGCAGTACTTC
many	TRBV20-1	TRBD2	TRBJ2-1	CSAINSGSGSNEQFF	TGCAGTGCTATAAATAGCGGGAGTGGATCTAATGAGCAGTTCTTC
once	TRBV5-1	-	TRBJ2-4	CASSFRILQTPLAKNIQYF	TGCGCCAGCAGCTTCCGCATTTTACAGACACCTCTAGCCAAAAACATTCAGTACTTC
-	TRBV29-1	-	TRBJ2-2	CSVVRGNGELFF	TGCAGCGTTGTGAGGGGGAACGGGGAGCTGTTTTTT